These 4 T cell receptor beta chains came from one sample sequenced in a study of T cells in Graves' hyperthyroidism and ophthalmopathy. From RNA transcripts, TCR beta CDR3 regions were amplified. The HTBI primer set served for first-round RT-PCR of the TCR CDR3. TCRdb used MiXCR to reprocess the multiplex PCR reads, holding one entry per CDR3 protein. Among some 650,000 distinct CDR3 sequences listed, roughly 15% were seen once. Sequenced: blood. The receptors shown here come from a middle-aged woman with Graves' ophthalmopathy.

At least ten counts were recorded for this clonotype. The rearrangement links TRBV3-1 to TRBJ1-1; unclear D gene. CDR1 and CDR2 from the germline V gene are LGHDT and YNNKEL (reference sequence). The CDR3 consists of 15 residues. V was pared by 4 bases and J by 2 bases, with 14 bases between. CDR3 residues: CASSPPRTGNTEAFF. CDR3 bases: TGTGCCAGCAGCCCCCCCCGGACTGGAAACACTGAAGCTTTCTTT.

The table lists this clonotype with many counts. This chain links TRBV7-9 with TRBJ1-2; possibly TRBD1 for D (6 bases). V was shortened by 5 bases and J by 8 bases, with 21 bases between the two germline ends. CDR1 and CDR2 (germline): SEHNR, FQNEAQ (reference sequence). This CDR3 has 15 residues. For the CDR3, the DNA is TGTGCCAGCAGCCCCCGCCAGGGGACGATAGTCGGCTACACCTTC. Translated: CASSPRQGTIVGYTF.

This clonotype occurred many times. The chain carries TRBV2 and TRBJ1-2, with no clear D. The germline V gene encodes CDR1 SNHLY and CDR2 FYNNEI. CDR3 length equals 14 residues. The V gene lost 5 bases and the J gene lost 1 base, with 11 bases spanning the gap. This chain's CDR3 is CASSPQTVNYGYTF. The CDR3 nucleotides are TGTGCCAGCAGTCCACAAACAGTTAACTATGGCTACACCTTC.

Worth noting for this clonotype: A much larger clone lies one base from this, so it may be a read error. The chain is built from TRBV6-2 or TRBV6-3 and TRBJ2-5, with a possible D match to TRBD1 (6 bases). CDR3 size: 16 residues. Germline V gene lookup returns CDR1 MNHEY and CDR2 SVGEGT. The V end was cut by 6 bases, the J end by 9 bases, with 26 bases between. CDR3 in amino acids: CASRERRPGEKEAQYF. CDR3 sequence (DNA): TGTGCCAGCAGGGAAAGGCGGCCAGGGGAGAAGGAGGCCCAGTACTTC.